This T cell receptor (beta chain) was captured in a study of cytomegalovirus exposure and HLA in healthy donors. Study-level background: Within an early data release were tens of millions of unique TCRs drawn from HLA-typed donors. Study-level points and caveats: Both high specificity and high sensitivity reportedly marked the classifier's diagnosis of cytomegalovirus status. In vitro assays verified that a few CMV-associated chains recognized CMV antigens specifically.

V was trimmed by 6 bases and J by 4 bases, leaving 13 bases between them. The germline gives CDR1 MNHEY, CDR2 SMNVEV (reference sequence). The CDR3 is 14 residues long. Healthy donors of bone marrow made up the group. This clone came up a few times. Its antigen is unidentified. Use of 60 Vbeta and 13 Jbeta primers characterized the PCR. Sequencing was performed with immunoSEQ multiplex PCR; in TCRdb, only in-frame clones are kept and a portion is missing. The sample has 95,000 to 110,000 clones, roughly a tenth seen once. This clonotype originated in a middle-aged man in good health and CMV-seropositive. The sequencing sample was made of PBMCs. This chain uses TRBV27 with TRBJ1-5; D is possibly TRBD1 (6 bases). Here the CDR3 DNA reads TGTGCCAGCAGACAGGGACAAGAAAATCAGCCCCAGCATTTT. This gives the protein CASRQGQENQPQHF.